This is a list of T cell receptor beta chains from one sample in a study of blood T cell repertoires in COVID-19. TCRdb keeps only in-frame clones here, not all; method: immunoSEQ multiplex PCR. The data show fewer than 350,000 clones, approximately 88% seen once. What was sequenced was peripheral blood. All receptors derive from a woman younger than 45 with COVID-19, enrolled during active disease. Each CDR3 is given with its conserved first and last residue. The D gene is left open where the match is weak. Part of the rows lack a size; the others show once, few, many or a class for expanded clones.

TRBV15	few	TRBJ1-6	.	CATALGEDSPLHF	TGTGCCACAGCCCTCGGAGAGGATTCACCCCTCCACTTT
TRBV7-9	few	TRBJ1-1	.	CASSPPGTEAFF	TGTGCCAGCAGCCCCCCGGGGACTGAAGCTTTCTTT
TRBV10-1	.	TRBJ2-3	TRBD1	CASSGQGAADTQYF	TGCGCCAGCAGCGGACAGGGGGCCGCAGATACGCAGTATTTT
TRBV24-1	few	TRBJ1-2	.	CATSDFSRDYGYTF	TGTGCCACCAGTGATTTCTCCAGGGACTATGGCTACACCTTC
TRBV5-1	.	TRBJ1-1	.	CASSLGDLGGYTEAFF	TGCGCCAGCAGCTTGGGCGACCTGGGAGGGTACACTGAAGCTTTCTTT
TRBV5-1	.	TRBJ2-2	TRBD2	CASSFSGGNTGELFF	TGCGCCAGCAGCTTTAGCGGGGGTAACACCGGGGAGCTGTTTTTT
TRBV5-6	.	TRBJ2-5	TRBD1	CASSEGGYQETQYF	TGTGCCAGCAGCGAAGGGGGCTACCAGGAGACCCAGTACTTC
TRBV9	.	TRBJ2-3	TRBD1	CASSNRGTDTQYF	TGTGCCAGCAGCAACAGGGGAACAGATACGCAGTATTTT
TRBV7-9	.	TRBJ1-1	.	CASSPAEGPEAFF	TGTGCCAGCAGCCCTGCTGAGGGCCCTGAAGCTTTCTTT
TRBV5-1	.	TRBJ2-6	.	CASSLDGQLISGANVLTF	TGCGCCAGCAGCTTGGACGGACAGCTAATTTCTGGGGCCAACGTCCTGACTTTC
TRBV2	.	TRBJ2-1	.	CASMEYLGNEQFF	TGTGCCAGCATGGAATACCTCGGGAATGAGCAGTTCTTC